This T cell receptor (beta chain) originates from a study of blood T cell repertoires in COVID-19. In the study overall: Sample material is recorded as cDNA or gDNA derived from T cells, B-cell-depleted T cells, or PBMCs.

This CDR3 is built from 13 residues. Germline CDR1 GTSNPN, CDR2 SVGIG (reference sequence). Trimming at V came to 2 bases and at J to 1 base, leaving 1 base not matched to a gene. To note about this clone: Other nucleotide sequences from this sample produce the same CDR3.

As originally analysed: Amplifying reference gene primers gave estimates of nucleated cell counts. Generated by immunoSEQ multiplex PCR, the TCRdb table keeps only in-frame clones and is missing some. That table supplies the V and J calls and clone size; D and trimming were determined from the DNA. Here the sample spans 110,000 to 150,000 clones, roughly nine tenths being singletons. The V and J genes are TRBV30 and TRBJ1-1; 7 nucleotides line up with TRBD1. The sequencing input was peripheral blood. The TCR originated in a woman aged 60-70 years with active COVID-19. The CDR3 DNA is TGTGCCTGGAGTCGACAGGGGAACACTGAAGCTTTCTTT. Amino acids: CAWSRQGNTEAFF.